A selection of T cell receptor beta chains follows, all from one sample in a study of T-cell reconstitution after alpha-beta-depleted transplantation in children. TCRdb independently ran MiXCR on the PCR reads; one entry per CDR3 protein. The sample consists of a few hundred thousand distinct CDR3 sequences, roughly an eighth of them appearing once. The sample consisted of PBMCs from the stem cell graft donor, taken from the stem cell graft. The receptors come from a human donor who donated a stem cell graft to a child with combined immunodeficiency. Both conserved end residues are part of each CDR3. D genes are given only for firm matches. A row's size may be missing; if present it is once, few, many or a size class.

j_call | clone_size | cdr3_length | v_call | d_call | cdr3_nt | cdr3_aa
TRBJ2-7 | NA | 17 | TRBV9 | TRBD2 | TGTGCCAGCAGCGTCTCAACCGGGACTAGCCAGCCCTACGAGCAGTACTTC | CASSVSTGTSQPYEQYF
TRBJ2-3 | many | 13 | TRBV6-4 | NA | TGTGCCAGCAGTGAGTCCACCACAGATACGCAGTATTTT | CASSESTTDTQYF
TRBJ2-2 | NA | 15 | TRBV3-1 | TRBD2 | TGTGCCAGCAGCAGGGACTACTCGAACACCGGGGAGCTGTTTTTT | CASSRDYSNTGELFF
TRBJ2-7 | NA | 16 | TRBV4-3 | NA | TGCGCCAGCAGCCAAGGTACGAGTAGCGTTTTATACGAGCAGTACTTC | CASSQGTSSVLYEQYF
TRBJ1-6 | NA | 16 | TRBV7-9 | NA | TGTGCCAGCAGCCCCATCGGGGGAGGGCGGGATTCACCCCTCCACTTT | CASSPIGGGRDSPLHF
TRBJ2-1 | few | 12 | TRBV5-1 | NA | TGCGCCAGCACCGGGGAACGGAATGAGCAGTTCTTC | CASTGERNEQFF
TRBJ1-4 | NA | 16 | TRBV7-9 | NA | TGTGCCAGCAGCTTAATGCTAACGGATACTAATGAAAAACTGTTTTTT | CASSLMLTDTNEKLFF
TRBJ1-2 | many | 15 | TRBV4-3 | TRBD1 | TGCGCCAGCAGCCCCCGGGACAGCTCCATCTATGGCTACACCTTC | CASSPRDSSIYGYTF
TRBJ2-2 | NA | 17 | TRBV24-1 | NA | TGTGCCACCAGTGACTCCCCCATATGGGGGAACACCGGGGAGCTGTTTTTT | CATSDSPIWGNTGELFF
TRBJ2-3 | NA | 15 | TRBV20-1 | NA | TGCAGTGCTAGCCCCAGGGTGGAGGCGTCAGATACGCAGTATTTT | CSASPRVEASDTQYF
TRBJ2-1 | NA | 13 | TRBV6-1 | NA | TGTGCCAGCAGCTCGGGTGCTTGGAATGAGCAGTTCTTC | CASSSGAWNEQFF
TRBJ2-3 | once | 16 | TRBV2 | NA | TGTGCCAGCAGTGAATCGCAGGGATCGGGCACAGATACGCAGTATTTT | CASSESQGSGTDTQYF
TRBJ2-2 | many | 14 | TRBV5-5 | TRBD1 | TGTGCCAGCAGATCACAGGGGTTGGGCGGGGAGCTGTTTTTT | CASRSQGLGGELFF
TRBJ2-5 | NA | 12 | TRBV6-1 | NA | TGTGCCAGCAGGAACGGGGGGCAGACCCAGTACTTC | CASRNGGQTQYF
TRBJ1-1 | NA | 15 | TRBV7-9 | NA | TGTGCCAGCAGCTTTGTCAGGGGCACGAACACTGAAGCTTTCTTT | CASSFVRGTNTEAFF
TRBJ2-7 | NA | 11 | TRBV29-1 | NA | TGCAGCGTTTCCAGGGACTACGAGCAGTACTTC | CSVSRDYEQYF
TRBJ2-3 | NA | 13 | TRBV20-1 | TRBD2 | TGCAGTGCTATAGGGACTAGCGAAGATACGCAGTATTTT | CSAIGTSEDTQYF
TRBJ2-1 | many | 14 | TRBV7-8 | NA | TGTGCCAGCAGCCCCCTAGTCGCACTAAATGAGCAGTTCTTC | CASSPLVALNEQFF
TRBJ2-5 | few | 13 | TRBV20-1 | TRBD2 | TGCAGTGCGAGGGAGGGCGGTGGAGAGACCCAGTACTTC | CSAREGGGETQYF
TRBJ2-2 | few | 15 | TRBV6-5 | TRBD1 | TGTGCCAGCAGTTCAGACAGGGGGCACACCGGGGAGCTGTTTTTT | CASSSDRGHTGELFF